This is a list of T cell receptor beta chains from one sample in a study of blood T cell repertoires in COVID-19. Profiled with immunoSEQ multiplex PCR; TCRdb holds only in-frame clones, not every one. Altogether about 130,000 clones are present, more than 80% being singletons, with the ten largest covering less than 3.5%. What was sequenced was peripheral blood. These receptors were obtained from a woman at least 80 years old with COVID-19, enrolled during active disease. The conserved cysteine and the conserved F or W are not part of the CDR3 here. Some rows have no size entry. The others give once, few or many, or a class for an expanded clone.

j_gene: TRBJ2-3; abundance: -; v_gene: TRBV2; CDR3aa: ASGRMTGRDTQY
j_gene: TRBJ2-5; abundance: -; v_gene: TRBV7-7; CDR3aa: ASSPRDPQGTQY
j_gene: TRBJ1-2; abundance: -; v_gene: TRBV28; CDR3aa: ASSFLGTDLNYGYT
j_gene: TRBJ2-3; abundance: -; v_gene: TRBV9; CDR3aa: ASSLTGLAGGPSSTDTQY
j_gene: TRBJ2-5; abundance: -; v_gene: TRBV29-1; CDR3aa: SVARGSGGETQY
j_gene: TRBJ1-1; abundance: -; v_gene: TRBV10-3; CDR3aa: AISGQENTEAF
j_gene: TRBJ2-5; abundance: -; v_gene: TRBV4-3; CDR3aa: ASSQGGLAGQETQY
j_gene: TRBJ2-2; abundance: -; v_gene: TRBV5-1; CDR3aa: ASSLLTGELF
j_gene: TRBJ1-5; abundance: -; v_gene: TRBV19; CDR3aa: ASSADRGATPRQPQH
j_gene: TRBJ2-3; abundance: -; v_gene: TRBV19; CDR3aa: ASSINSGTDTQY
j_gene: TRBJ2-7; abundance: -; v_gene: TRBV5-4; CDR3aa: ASSYASPGSYEQY
j_gene: TRBJ2-1; abundance: once; v_gene: TRBV10-3; CDR3aa: AISPGLSVF
j_gene: TRBJ2-3; abundance: -; v_gene: TRBV28; CDR3aa: ASRDSTSTDTQY
j_gene: TRBJ2-2; abundance: -; v_gene: TRBV7-3; CDR3aa: ASSLMPSGNTGELF
j_gene: TRBJ2-3; abundance: -; v_gene: TRBV10-3; CDR3aa: AIWGGGTDTQY
j_gene: TRBJ1-2; abundance: -; v_gene: TRBV19; CDR3aa: ASSMIQGNGYT
j_gene: TRBJ1-4; abundance: -; v_gene: TRBV9; CDR3aa: ASSDRDRGSEKLF
j_gene: TRBJ2-1; abundance: -; v_gene: TRBV4-1; CDR3aa: ASSQGEGLIYNEQF
j_gene: TRBJ1-2; abundance: -; v_gene: TRBV28; CDR3aa: ASRKQGQERGYT
j_gene: TRBJ1-2; abundance: -; v_gene: TRBV20-1; CDR3aa: SASIRDGYT
j_gene: TRBJ2-7; abundance: -; v_gene: TRBV28; CDR3aa: ASSPGGGGTYEQY
j_gene: TRBJ2-1; abundance: -; v_gene: TRBV6-2/TRBV6-3; CDR3aa: ASSTFISGSSYNEQF
j_gene: TRBJ2-7; abundance: -; v_gene: TRBV11-2; CDR3aa: ASSLDPRGGFGTQY
j_gene: TRBJ1-5; abundance: -; v_gene: TRBV15; CDR3aa: ATSREYREPQH
j_gene: TRBJ1-5; abundance: -; v_gene: TRBV7-2; CDR3aa: ASSLGSRNQPQH
j_gene: TRBJ1-4; abundance: -; v_gene: TRBV9; CDR3aa: ASSALSRGEKLF
j_gene: TRBJ2-7; abundance: -; v_gene: TRBV6-5; CDR3aa: ASSYSGNGPYEQY
j_gene: TRBJ1-6; abundance: -; v_gene: TRBV24-1; CDR3aa: ATSVPGSTYNSPLH
j_gene: TRBJ2-7; abundance: -; v_gene: TRBV5-1; CDR3aa: ASSLSGSATSYEQY
j_gene: TRBJ2-2; abundance: -; v_gene: TRBV5-1; CDR3aa: ASGRGGNTGELF
j_gene: TRBJ2-7; abundance: -; v_gene: TRBV19; CDR3aa: ASSIRTDIYYEQY
j_gene: TRBJ2-1; abundance: -; v_gene: TRBV4-3; CDR3aa: ASSQVFTASGLGEQF
j_gene: TRBJ1-3; abundance: -; v_gene: TRBV28; CDR3aa: ASSQQGASGNTIY
j_gene: TRBJ2-7; abundance: -; v_gene: TRBV5-6; CDR3aa: ASSLGLAGEQY
j_gene: TRBJ1-2; abundance: -; v_gene: TRBV28; CDR3aa: ASSNTGGRGYT